This T cell receptor (beta chain) is drawn from a study of blood T cells in healthy people across ages. Overall study context: About one barcoded TCR beta cDNA was captured per two T cells. General study points: Roughly linear declines in TCR beta diversity per million T cells occurred with age.

This clonotype was seen more than once but under ten times. Its antigen is not known. A second PCR, run for about 7 to 11 cycles, used a sample-barcoded 5' primer plus a J-beta primer mix. MiXCR was run by TCRdb on the 5' RACE reads, yielding one entry per CDR3 protein. This table has about 780,000 distinct CDR3 sequences, roughly 25% appearing once. V gave up 4 bases and J gave up 5 bases, with 18 bases separating them. CDR3 length: 14 amino acids. Germline CDR1 GTSNPN, CDR2 SVGIG (reference sequence). The same data also went into a second study, on T cells of mothers and their children. That investigation notes: Some 3 million TCR beta reads per child versus over 8 million per mother. Normalized overlap was always slightly, never significantly, higher in related than unrelated mother-child pairs.

This clonotype was sampled from a boy younger than 18 in good health. J is TRBJ2-7 and V is TRBV30; D possibly matches TRBD1 or TRBD2 (5 bases each). The material sequenced was blood. CDR3 region: CAWNLWGKGNEQYF. CDR3 in DNA: TGTGCCTGGAACCTATGGGGGAAGGGAAACGAGCAGTACTTC.